This section outlines one T cell receptor (beta chain) sequence together with its context. What antigen it recognizes has not been identified. Base quality data are lacking; no much larger clone is found one base away. This sample is part of a study of shared clonotypes between healthy human individuals (dated by TCRdb to between 2020 and 2021). Some background on the complete study: Three men and a couple of women, aged 18 to 49 years, made up the cohort. For each donor, three plates each were used for CD4 naive and CD4 memory, two plates were used for CD8 naive, and one plate was used for CD8 memory. To estimate repertoire size and how much clonotype sharing occurs between individuals, the study deeply sequenced the blood TCR repertoires of five healthy adults. Different laboratories and diverse techniques were used to prepare libraries and sequence TCR repertoires, to increase sequencing depth and limit assay-specific biases. Each donor's leukapheresis produced roughly between about 0.8 and 8.9 billion PBMCs. Results the study describes overall, beyond this receptor: Rarefaction of sorted-subset datasets indicated incomplete sequencing despite the large sequencing depth. Clonotypes shared by all four sorted-subset donors showed higher generation probabilities than non-shared clonotypes. Only blood was sampled, and tissue TCR repertoires likely differ from those in blood. Sharing across a handful of donors was observed for 5% to 6.5% of naive CD4, under 4% of naive CD8, over 2% of memory CD4, and about 0.38% of memory CD8 clonotypes. Larger estimated clonotype richness was generally found for naive subsets than for memory subsets. Based on pairwise subsampling, the degree of clonotype sharing among donors was expected to be affected by sequencing depth. The small number of donors limited the genetic and exposure-history diversity represented.

CD8 naive samples consisted of CD45RO-negative cells that were positively selected for CCR7, yielding a CD45RA+CCR7+ population without TemRA cells. Donors were healthy HIV-negative adults with no recently reported acute infections or vaccinations. Only Caucasian adults living in Nashville, Tennessee, USA were represented among the donors. Blood was obtained by leukapheresis, after which PBMCs were separated by Ficoll-Histopaque density gradient centrifugation and cryopreserved in liquid nitrogen vapor phase. Analytical flow cytometry was used to check the purity and quantity of each magnetically sorted T cell population. From each sorted fraction, genomic DNA was isolated and quantified by UV absorbance on a Nanodrop 2000c. There are 14 amino acids in the CDR3, from cysteine to phenylalanine inclusive. Only the CDR3 DNA stays, 42 bases, in frame from base 1. The germline V gene sets CDR1 to SGHDN and CDR2 to FVKESK. V drops 0 bases and J drops 8 bases, leaving 13 bases in between.

Using the deep immunoSEQ assay, multiplex PCR amplified TCR CDR3 regions from genomic DNA. Extracted genomic DNA from each cell subset was distributed evenly across all wells of several immunoSEQ 96-well plates, and each plate was treated as a replicate. For sorted subsets, 150 to 250 ng of genomic DNA, equivalent to tens of thousands of T cell genomes, went into each replicate PCR. Purified libraries were measured with a Qubit 3.0 fluorometer, size-checked on a Bioanalyzer 2100, and measured again with the KAPA Library Quantification kit. A separate single-read 150-cycle Illumina NextSeq 550 flow cell was used to sequence each immunoSEQ 96-well plate. Per the source publication's procedure: Because the immunoSEQ output included only junctional sequences and no quality scores, the filtering could not be the same as the filtering used for full-length reads. Sequences were annotated with PyIR, a Python wrapper for IgBLAST v1.9, using IMGT germline references to assign V/J genes and CDR3. Reads with weak V/J assignments (E-value above 1e-6), missing CDR3, stop codons, out-of-frame junctions, or ambiguous translated residues were removed. V3J clonotypes were defined by identical inferred V gene, J gene, and CDR3 amino acid sequence. Percentage overlap between repertoires was calculated by dividing the number of shared unique clonotypes by the size of the smaller repertoire. Richness of each repertoire was evaluated using RTK rarefaction, the Chao1 estimator, and Recon v2.1 estimates of unobserved clonotypes. Generation probabilities were computed with OLGA for all TCRbeta clonotypes obtained by the gDNA method from several donors. The clones in this table, taken by TCRdb from immuneACCESS, are in-frame only. Not every clone is retained; where verified, under half of the shortfall comes from an unresolved V gene, and the cause of the rest is unknown. That table gives V, J and clone size, and the DNA gave D and trimming. The table for this sample lists around 2,000,000 clones; less than 95% of them were counted only once. 1% to 1.5% of the sample is taken by the ten largest.

This chain is built from TRBV14 and TRBJ1-2; the D gene identity is not certain. The sequenced sample consisted of naive CD8+ T cells sorted from blood. The cell subset or site label here, explained by the study, means: CD45RA+CCR7+. This receptor was identified in a man between 18 and 35 years old in good health. The CDR3 corresponds to CASSQEGGFFGYTF. The nucleotide sequence reads TGTGCCAGCAGCCAAGAAGGTGGTTTCTTCGGCTACACCTTC.